This T cell receptor beta chain came from a study of vaccination effects on CD4 cells after COVID-19. Overall study: Vaccine administered to participants consisted of two doses of either BNT162b2 or mRNA-1273.

The CDR3 length is 15 residues. Per the germline V gene, CDR1 is SGHRS and CDR2 is YFSETQ. Trimming removed 6 bases from V and 8 bases from J, with 21 bases in between. This clone has more than one count but fewer than ten. Antigen unknown. TCRdb's table, derived via immunoSEQ multiplex PCR, lists solely in-frame clones and lacks some. The repertoire holds around 25,000 clones, with approximately 76% as singletons. Antigen-specific CD4+ T cells expanded by the ViraFEST assay with viral peptide pools were then sequenced. Scientists isolated CD4+ T cells after an approximately 10-day culture period ended. None of the vaccinated had previously contracted SARS-CoV-2, and their nucleocapsid antibodies tested negative. In culture with around 9.1 IU/ml IL-2 and roughly 9.3 ug/ml peptides, PBMC were grown at a few million per well. The authors exchanged half the medium for IL-2 medium on days 3 and 7.

The receptor was derived from a human donor who received a COVID-19 vaccine. The sample in question was CD4+ T cells from PBMCs cultured with SARS-CoV-2 spike peptides, obtained before COVID-19 vaccination. This chain joins TRBV5-1 and TRBJ2-1, with D perhaps matching TRBD1 or TRBD2 (6 bases each). The CDR3 region has the DNA TGCGCCAGCACTGATGCAGGGGACTGGTTTGATGAGCAGTTCTTC. Translation gives CASTDAGDWFDEQFF.